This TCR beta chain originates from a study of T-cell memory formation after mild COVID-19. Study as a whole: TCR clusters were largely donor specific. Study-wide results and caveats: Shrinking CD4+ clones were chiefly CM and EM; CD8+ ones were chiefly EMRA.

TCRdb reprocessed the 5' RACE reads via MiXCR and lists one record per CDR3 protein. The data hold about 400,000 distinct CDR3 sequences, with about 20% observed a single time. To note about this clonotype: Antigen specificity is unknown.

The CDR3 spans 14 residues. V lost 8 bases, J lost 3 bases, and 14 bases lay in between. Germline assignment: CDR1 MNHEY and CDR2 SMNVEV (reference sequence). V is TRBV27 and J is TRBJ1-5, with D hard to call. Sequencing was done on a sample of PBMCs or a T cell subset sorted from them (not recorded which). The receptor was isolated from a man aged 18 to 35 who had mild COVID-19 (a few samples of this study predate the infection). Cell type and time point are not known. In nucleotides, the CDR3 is TGTGCCAGCTCTCGGGGAGGGTACAATCAGCCCCAGCATTTT. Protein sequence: CASSRGGYNQPQHF.